The 15 T cell receptor beta chains below were found in one sample sequenced in a study of shared clonotypes between healthy human individuals. Here immunoSEQ multiplex PCR was the method, and the copy in TCRdb shows in-frame clones only, minus some. The sample has about 1.5 million clones; roughly 97% are singletons. Source material: naive CD4+ T cells sorted from blood. Subset indicated: CD45RA+ positively selected. The receptors were sampled from a man aged 30-40 years in good health.

The chain links TRBV18 to TRBJ1-2, with D perhaps TRBD1 (6 bases). This CDR3 has 15 residues. Between the trimmed V and J ends, which lost 2 bases and 4 bases, there was a span of 14 bases. CDR1 and CDR2 from the germline V gene are KGHSH and LQKENI. The DNA of the CDR3 is TGTGCCAGCTCACCAATTGCGGACAGTATCTATGGCTACACCTTC. As protein: CASSPIADSIYGYTF.

This chain connects TRBV28 to TRBJ2-1; either TRBD1 or TRBD2 may supply D (5 bases each). CDR3 size: 15 residues. V dropped 6 bases and J dropped 0 bases, with 12 bases sitting between them. CDR1 and CDR2 (germline): MDHEN, SYDVKM. The DNA of the CDR3 is TGTGCCAGCAGAATGGGACGCAGCTCCTACAATGAGCAGTTCTTC. It translates to CASRMGRSSYNEQFF. The full variable domain, rest sourced from reference TRBV28 and TRBJ2-1, is DVKVTQSSRYLVKRTGEKVFLECVQDMDHENMFWYRQDPGLGLRLIYFSYDVKMKEKGDIPEGYSVSREKKERFSLILESASTNQTSMYLCASRMGRSSYNEQFFGPGTRLTVL.

This rearrangement joins TRBV7-2 to TRBJ2-2, with D unresolved. The CDR3 is 13 residues long. Germline V gives CDR1 SGHTA, CDR2 FQGNSA. With 3 bases removed from V and 5 bases from J, the gap between germline ends came to 7 bases. CDR3 DNA: TGTGCCAGCAGCTTTGGTTATACCGGGGAGCTGTTTTTT. This codes for CASSFGYTGELFF.

The chain links TRBV9 to TRBJ2-1; D gene ambiguous. The V end was cut by 4 bases, the J end by 0 bases, with 14 bases between. CDR1 is SGDLS, CDR2 YYNGEE, per germline. The CDR3 is 16 residues long. CDR3 DNA sequence: TGTGCCAGCAGCCGAGTGATAGCCGGCTCCTACAATGAGCAGTTCTTC. It specifies CASSRVIAGSYNEQFF. Using reference TRBV9 and TRBJ2-1 for the parts outside the CDR3, the full variable domain is DSGVTQTPKHLITATGQRVTLRCSPRSGDLSVYWYQQSLDQGLQFLIQYYNGEERAKGNILERFSAQQFPDLHSELNLSSLELGDSALYFCASSRVIAGSYNEQFFGPGTRLTVL.

V usage is TRBV28 and J usage is TRBJ2-7; 9 positions agree with TRBD1. V dropped 6 bases and J dropped 0; count of bases not matched to a gene: 6. The germline V gene encodes CDR1 MDHEN and CDR2 SYDVKM. The CDR3 covers 15 residues. This CDR3 is CASREQGASSYEQYF. The CDR3 nucleotides are TGTGCCAGCAGGGAACAGGGGGCGAGCTCCTACGAGCAGTACTTC.

The CDR3 loop is CASSSGKKREGPGETQYF. CDR3 DNA: TGTGCCAGCTCATCGGGGAAAAAGCGGGAGGGACCCGGTGAGACCCAGTACTTC. The V and J genes are TRBV18 and TRBJ2-5, with TRBD2 matching 10 bases. Germline CDR1 and CDR2: KGHSH and LQKENI. After removal of 5 bases from V and 5 bases from J, the junction contained 17 bases not matched to a gene. The CDR3 consists of 18 residues.

This chain connects TRBV6-1 to TRBJ1-5; 8 bases line up with TRBD1. This CDR3 has 14 residues. Germline loops: CDR1 MNHNS, CDR2 SASEGT. The V gene end was trimmed by 7 bases and the J gene end by 4 bases; junction bases not matched to a gene: 6. CDR3 DNA: TGTGCCAGCAAGCTAACAGGGGGGAATCAGCCCCAGCATTTT. Translation gives CASKLTGGNQPQHF.

Worth noting for this clone: Other DNA sequences in the sample encode the same CDR3. The chain employs TRBV18 and TRBJ2-1, with 7 bases lining up with TRBD2. The length of the CDR3 is 15 residues. Germline V gene sequence: CDR1 KGHSH, CDR2 LQKENI. V trimming: 3 bases; J trimming: 1 base; junction bases outside the gene matches: 3. CDR3 region: CASSPLAASYNEQFF. The CDR3 nucleotides read TGTGCCAGCTCACCGCTAGCGGCGTCCTACAATGAGCAGTTCTTC.

This chain links TRBV29-1 with TRBJ2-2; D remains ambiguous. Germline lookup yields CDR1 SQVTM and CDR2 ANQGSEA. V lost 2 bases and J lost 7, with 5 bases in between. This CDR3 region has 11 residues. The CDR3 region has the DNA TGCAGCGTTGAAATCGGCGGGGAGCTGTTTTTT. This sequence encodes CSVEIGGELFF.

The J gene is TRBJ2-2, the V gene TRBV9; 7 nucleotides line up with TRBD2. The CDR3 runs 17 residues. V shed 0 bases, J shed 8 bases, and the junction held 13 bases outside the gene matches. The germline gives CDR1 SGDLS, CDR2 YYNGEE. CDR3 sequence: CASSVVAGAIGEGELFF. In nucleotides, the CDR3 is TGTGCCAGCAGCGTAGTTGCGGGAGCAATCGGTGAGGGGGAGCTGTTTTTT.

The chain uses TRBV9 and TRBJ2-2, with D uncertain. This CDR3 is built from 13 residues. Trimming took 7 bases from V and 3 from J, leaving 10 bases between them. Germline CDR1 SGDLS, CDR2 YYNGEE. The CDR3 here is CASDPSDTGELFF. Written as DNA, the CDR3 is TGTGCCAGCGACCCGTCCGACACCGGGGAGCTGTTTTTT.

Written as DNA, the CDR3 is TGCGCCAGCGGCGGACTAGCGGGAGTTTTTGGCTCCTACAATGAGCAGTTCTTC. Translation: CASGGLAGVFGSYNEQFF. The genes are TRBV5-1 and TRBJ2-1, with 13 bases fitting TRBD2. The CDR3 runs to 18 residues. Trimming cost V 7 bases and J 0 bases; bases outside gene matches: 10. Germline-derived CDR1 and CDR2 are SGHRS and YFSETQ.

The chain couples TRBV4-2 to TRBJ1-4; D is uncertain. The CDR3 loop spans 13 amino acids. Germline V gives CDR1 LGHNA, CDR2 YNFKEQ. V was shortened by 6 bases and J by 9 bases, with 14 bases between the two germline ends. CDR3 DNA: TGTGCCAGCAGATTATCACCCTTGAAAAAACTGTTTTTT. It encodes CASRLSPLKKLFF.

This clone was seen a handful of times. The chain couples TRBV29-1 to TRBJ2-2; D uncertain. Germline CDR1 is SQVTM and CDR2 is ANQGSEA. Deletions cut 3 bases from V and 3 bases from J, with 8 bases between. This CDR3 is 13 amino acids long. The CDR3 bases are TGCAGCGTTGACTTCGATTACACCGGGGAGCTGTTTTTT. Translation gives CSVDFDYTGELFF.

V gene TRBV9 combines with J gene TRBJ2-3; 12 positions match TRBD2. The length of the CDR3 is 17 residues. From germline, CDR1 is SGDLS and CDR2 YYNGEE. Trimming took 4 bases from V and 3 from J; bases not matched to a gene: 9. CDR3 nucleotides: TGTGCCAGCAGCCCACGCCTAGCGGGAGGGGCAACAGATACGCAGTATTTT. It encodes CASSPRLAGGATDTQYF.